This T cell receptor (beta chain) came from a study of Ad26.COV2.S vaccination and SARS-CoV-2 variants. The protocol was immunoSEQ multiplex PCR, while the TCRdb copy is restricted to in-frame clones and leaves out a portion. Of 500,000 or so clones in the sample, roughly 87% are singletons; the top ten hold 9.5% to 15%. Treatment reported: roughly 20 received Ad26.COV2.S at low or high dose, single or two shots; a few received placebo; per-sample allocation not given. Day 63 after the first injection of vaccine or placebo was the sampling time. This CDR3 is built from 17 residues. The V gene's germline CDR1 is SGHRS and CDR2 YFSETQ. J gave up 4 bases and V 3 bases, and 7 bases lay outside the gene matches.

The specimen was peripheral blood, collected in a trial of Ad26.COV2.S vaccine versus placebo. The V and J genes are TRBV5-1 and TRBJ2-7; 16 nucleotides match TRBD2. This clonotype was obtained from a person between 18 and 60 years old who received the Ad26.COV2.S COVID-19 vaccine or a placebo. Here the CDR3 DNA reads TGCGCCAGCAGCTGGGGGACTAGCGGGAGGGCCACGTACGAGCAGTACTTC. This translates into CASSWGTSGRATYEQYF.